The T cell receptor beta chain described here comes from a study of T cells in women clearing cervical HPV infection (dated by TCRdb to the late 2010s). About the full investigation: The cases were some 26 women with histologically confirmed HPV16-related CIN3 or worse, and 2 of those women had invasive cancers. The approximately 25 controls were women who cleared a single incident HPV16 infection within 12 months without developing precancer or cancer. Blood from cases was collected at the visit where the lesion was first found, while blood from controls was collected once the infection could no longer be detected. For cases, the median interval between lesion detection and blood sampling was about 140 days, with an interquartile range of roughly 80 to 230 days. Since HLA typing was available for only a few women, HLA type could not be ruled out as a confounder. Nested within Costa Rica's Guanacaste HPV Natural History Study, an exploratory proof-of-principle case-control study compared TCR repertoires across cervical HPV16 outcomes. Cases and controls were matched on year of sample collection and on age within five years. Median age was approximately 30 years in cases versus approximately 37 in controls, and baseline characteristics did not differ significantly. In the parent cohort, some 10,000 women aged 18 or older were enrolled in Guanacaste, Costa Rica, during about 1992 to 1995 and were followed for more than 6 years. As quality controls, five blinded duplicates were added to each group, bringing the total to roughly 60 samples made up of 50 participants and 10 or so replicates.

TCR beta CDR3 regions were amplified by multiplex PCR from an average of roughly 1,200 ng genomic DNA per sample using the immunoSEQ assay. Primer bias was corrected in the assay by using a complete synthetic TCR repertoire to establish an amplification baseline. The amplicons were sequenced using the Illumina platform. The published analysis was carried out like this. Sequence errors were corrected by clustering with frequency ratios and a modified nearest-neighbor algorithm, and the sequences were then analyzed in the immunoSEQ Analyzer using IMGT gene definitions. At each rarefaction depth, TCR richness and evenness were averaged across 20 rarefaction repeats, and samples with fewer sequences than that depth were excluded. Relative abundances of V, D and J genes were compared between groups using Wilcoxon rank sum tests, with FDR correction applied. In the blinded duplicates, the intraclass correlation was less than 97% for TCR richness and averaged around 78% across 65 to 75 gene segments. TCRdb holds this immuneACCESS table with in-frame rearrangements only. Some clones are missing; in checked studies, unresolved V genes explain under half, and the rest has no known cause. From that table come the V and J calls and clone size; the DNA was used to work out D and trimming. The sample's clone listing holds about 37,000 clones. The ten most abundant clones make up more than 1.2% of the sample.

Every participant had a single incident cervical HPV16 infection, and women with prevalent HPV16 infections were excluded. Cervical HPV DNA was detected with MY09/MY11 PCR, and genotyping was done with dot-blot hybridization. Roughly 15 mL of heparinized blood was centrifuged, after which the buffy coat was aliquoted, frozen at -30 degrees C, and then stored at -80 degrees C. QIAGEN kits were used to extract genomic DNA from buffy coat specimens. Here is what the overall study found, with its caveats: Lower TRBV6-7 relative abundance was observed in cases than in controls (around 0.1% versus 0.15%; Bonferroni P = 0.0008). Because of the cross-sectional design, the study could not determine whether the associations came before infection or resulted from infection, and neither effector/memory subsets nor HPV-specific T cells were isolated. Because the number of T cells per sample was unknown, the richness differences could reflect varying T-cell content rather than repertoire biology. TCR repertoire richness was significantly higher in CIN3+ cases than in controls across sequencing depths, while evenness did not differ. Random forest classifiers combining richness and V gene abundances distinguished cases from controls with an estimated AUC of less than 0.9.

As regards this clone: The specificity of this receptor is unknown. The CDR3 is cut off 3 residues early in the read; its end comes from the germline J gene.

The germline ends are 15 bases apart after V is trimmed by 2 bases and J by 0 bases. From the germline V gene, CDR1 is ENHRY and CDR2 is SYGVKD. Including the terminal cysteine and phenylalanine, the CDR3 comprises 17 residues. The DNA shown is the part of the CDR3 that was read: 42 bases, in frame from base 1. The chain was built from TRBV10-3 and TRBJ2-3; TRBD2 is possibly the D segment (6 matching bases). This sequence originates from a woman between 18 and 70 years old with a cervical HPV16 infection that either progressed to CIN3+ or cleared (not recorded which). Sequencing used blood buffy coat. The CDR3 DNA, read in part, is TGTGCCATCAGTGAGCCCACTAGCATTACTAGCACAGATACG. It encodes CAISEPTSITSTDT. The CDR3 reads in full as CAISEPTSITSTDTQYF.